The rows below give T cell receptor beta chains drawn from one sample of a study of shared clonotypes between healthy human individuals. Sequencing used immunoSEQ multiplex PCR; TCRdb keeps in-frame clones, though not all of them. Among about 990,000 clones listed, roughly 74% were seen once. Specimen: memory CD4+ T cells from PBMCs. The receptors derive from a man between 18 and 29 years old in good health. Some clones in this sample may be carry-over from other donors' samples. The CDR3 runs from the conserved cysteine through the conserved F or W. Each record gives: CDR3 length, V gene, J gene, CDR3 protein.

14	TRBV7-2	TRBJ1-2	CASSPRQGAGGYTF
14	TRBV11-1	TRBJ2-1	CAIKASDSYNEQFF
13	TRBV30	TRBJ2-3	CAWSLAVTDTQYF
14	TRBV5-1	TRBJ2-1	CASSLGTVYNEQFF
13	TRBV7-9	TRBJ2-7	CASSRQGGYEQYF
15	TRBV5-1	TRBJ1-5	CASSLEGARGQPQHF
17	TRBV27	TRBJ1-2	CASSSSAGTGYLYGYTF
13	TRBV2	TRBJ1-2	CASSLTGNYGYTF
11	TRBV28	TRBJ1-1	CASLLNTEAFF
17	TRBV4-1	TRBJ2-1	CASSQDPAGGPYNEQFF
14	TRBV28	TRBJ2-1	CASSLEVRNGEQFF
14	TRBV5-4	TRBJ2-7	CASSFLAGVYEQYF
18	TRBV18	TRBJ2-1	CASSPPGLAGGFLNEQFF
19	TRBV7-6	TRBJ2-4	CASSQTPLTGGLAKNIQYF
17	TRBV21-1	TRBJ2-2	CASRLAGGRGAPGELFF
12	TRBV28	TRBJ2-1	CASSGTSGEQFF
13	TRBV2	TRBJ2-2	CASSPIRGGELFF
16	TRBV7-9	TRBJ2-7	CASSPGGDRGRYEQYF
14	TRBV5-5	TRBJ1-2	CASSSARREGGYTF
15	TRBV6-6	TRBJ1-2	CASSYPASANYGYTF
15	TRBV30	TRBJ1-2	CAWTMRGLLGGGYTF
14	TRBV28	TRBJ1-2	CASSRTGNSYGYTF
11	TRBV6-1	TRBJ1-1	CASRAHTEAFF
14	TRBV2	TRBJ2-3	CASRPSWSTDTQYF